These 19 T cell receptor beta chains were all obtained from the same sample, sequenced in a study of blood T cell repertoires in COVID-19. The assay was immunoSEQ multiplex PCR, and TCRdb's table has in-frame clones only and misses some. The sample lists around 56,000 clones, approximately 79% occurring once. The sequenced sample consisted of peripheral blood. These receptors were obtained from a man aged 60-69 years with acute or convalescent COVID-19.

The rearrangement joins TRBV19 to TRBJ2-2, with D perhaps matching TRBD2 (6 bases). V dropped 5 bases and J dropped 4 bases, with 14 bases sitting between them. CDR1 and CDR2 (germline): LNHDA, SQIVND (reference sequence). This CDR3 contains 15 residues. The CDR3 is CASSFAGGGTGELFF. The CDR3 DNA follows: TGTGCCAGTAGTTTTGCCGGGGGAGGCACCGGGGAGCTGTTTTTT.

CDR3 bases: TGTGCCAGCAGAGACAGGGCAGTGAACACCGGGGAGCTGTTTTTT. This encodes CASRDRAVNTGELFF. The chain couples TRBV7-8 to TRBJ2-2, with TRBD1 identical over 7 bases. CDR1 is SGHVS, CDR2 FQNEAQ, per germline. The CDR3 spans 15 residues. V lost 6 bases, J lost 1 base, and 5 bases stayed unmatched.

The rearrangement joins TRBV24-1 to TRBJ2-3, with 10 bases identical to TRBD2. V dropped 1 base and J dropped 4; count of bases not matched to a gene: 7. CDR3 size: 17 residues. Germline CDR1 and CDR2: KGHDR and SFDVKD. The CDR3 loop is CATSDFQRGGVPDTQYF. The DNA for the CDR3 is TGTGCCACCAGTGATTTTCAGCGGGGGGGGGTCCCAGATACGCAGTATTTT.

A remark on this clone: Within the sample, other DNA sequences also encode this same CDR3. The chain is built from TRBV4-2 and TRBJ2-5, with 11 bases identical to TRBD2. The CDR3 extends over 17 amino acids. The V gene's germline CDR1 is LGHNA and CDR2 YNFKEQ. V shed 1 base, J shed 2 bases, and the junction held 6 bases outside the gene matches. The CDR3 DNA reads TGTGCCAGCAGCCAAGGTCCTAGCGGGGGGTTGCAAGAGACCCAGTACTTC. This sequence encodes CASSQGPSGGLQETQYF.

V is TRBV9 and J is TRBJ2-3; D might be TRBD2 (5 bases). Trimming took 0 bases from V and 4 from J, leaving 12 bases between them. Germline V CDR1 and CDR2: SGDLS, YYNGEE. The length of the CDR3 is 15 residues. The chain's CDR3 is CASSVEAAAADTQYF. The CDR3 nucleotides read TGTGCCAGCAGCGTAGAAGCGGCGGCGGCAGATACGCAGTATTTT.

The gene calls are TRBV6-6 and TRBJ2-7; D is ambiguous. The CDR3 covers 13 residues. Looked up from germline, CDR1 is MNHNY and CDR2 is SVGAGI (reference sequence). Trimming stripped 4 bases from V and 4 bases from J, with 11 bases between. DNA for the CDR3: TGTGCCAGCAGTTTCCTAGGTGGGTACGAGCAGTACTTC. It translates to CASSFLGGYEQYF.

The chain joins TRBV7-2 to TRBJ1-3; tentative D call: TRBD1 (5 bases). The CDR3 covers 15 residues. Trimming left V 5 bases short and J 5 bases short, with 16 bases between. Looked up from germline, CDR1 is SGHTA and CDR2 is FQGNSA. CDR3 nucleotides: TGTGCCAGCAGCCTAGGCCCAGGGTTTCGAAACACCATATATTTT. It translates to CASSLGPGFRNTIYF.

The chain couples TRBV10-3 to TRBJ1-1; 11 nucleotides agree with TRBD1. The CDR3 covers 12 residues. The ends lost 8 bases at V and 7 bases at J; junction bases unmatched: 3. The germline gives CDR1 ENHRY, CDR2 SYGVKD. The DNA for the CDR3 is TGTGCCATCCGGGGACAGGGGGATGAAGCTTTCTTT. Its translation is CAIRGQGDEAFF.

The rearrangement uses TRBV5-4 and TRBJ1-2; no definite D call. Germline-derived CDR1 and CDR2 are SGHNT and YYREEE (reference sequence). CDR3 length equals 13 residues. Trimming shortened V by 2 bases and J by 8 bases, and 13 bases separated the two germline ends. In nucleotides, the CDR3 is TGTGCCAGCAGCTTAGACGGAGCTGGAGGCTACACCTTC. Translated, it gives CASSLDGAGGYTF.

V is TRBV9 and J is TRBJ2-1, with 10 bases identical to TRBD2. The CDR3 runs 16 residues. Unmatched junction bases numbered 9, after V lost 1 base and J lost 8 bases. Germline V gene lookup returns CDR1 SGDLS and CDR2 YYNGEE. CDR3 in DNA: TGTGCCAGCAGCGTAAGCGGGGGGGCCGTTAGGCATGAGCAGTTCTTC. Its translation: CASSVSGGAVRHEQFF.

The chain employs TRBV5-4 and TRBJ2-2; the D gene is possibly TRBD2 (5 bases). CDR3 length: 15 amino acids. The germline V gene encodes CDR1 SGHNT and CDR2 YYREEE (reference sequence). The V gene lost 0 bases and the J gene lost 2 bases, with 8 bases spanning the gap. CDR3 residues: CASSLAGVNTGELFF. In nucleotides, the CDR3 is TGTGCCAGCAGCTTGGCCGGGGTTAACACCGGGGAGCTGTTTTTT.

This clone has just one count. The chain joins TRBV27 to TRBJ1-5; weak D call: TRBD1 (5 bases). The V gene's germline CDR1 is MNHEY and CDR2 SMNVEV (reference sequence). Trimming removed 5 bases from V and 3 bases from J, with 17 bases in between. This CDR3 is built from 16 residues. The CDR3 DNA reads TGTGCCAGCAGTCCCCGACAGCCCGTAGACAATCAGCCCCAGCATTTT. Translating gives CASSPRQPVDNQPQHF.

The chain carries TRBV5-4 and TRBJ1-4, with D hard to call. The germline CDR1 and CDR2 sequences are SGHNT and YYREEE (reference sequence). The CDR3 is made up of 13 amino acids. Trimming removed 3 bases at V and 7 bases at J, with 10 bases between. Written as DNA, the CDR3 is TGTGCCAGCAGCTCCCAAACGAGTGAAAAACTGTTTTTT. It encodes CASSSQTSEKLFF.

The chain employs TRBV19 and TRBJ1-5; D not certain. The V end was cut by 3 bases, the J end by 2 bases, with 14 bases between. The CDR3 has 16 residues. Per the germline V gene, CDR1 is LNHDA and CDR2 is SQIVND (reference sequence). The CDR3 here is CASSIFPLRGNQPQHF. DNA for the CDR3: TGTGCCAGTAGTATCTTCCCCCTGAGGGGCAATCAGCCCCAGCATTTT.

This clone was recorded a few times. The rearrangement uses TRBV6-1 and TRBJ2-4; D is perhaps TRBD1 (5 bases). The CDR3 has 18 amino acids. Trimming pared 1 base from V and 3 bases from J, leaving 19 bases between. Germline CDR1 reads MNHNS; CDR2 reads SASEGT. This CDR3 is CASSEGIMGLFGKNIQYF. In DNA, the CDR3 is TGTGCCAGCAGTGAAGGGATTATGGGGCTCTTCGGCAAAAACATTCAGTACTTC.

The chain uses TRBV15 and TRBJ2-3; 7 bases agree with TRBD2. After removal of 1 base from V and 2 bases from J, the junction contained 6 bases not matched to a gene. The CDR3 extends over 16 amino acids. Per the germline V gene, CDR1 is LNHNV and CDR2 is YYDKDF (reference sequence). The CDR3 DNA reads TGTGCCACCAGCAGAGGGGCGGGGGAGAACACAGATACGCAGTATTTT. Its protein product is CATSRGAGENTDTQYF.

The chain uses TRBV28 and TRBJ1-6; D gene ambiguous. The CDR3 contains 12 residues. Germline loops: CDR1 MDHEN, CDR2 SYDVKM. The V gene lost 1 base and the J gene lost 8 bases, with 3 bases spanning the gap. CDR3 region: CASSLSDSPLHF. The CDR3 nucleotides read TGTGCCAGCAGTTTATCGGATTCACCCCTCCACTTT.

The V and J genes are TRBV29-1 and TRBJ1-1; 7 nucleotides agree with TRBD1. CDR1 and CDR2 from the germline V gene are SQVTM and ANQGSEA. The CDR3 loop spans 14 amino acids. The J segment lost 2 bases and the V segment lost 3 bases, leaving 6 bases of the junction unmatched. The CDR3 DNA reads TGCAGCGTTGACCAATGGACAGGAAACACTGAAGCTTTCTTT. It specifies CSVDQWTGNTEAFF.

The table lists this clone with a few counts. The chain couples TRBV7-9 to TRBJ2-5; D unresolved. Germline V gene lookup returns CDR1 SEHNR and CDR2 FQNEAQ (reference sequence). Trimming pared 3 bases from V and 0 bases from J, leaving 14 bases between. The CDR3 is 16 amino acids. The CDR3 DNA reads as TGTGCCAGCAGCTTTTTATCCCGGTCCTACCAAGAGACCCAGTACTTC. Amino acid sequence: CASSFLSRSYQETQYF.